This TCR beta chain was found in a study of shared clonotypes between healthy human individuals (dated by TCRdb to 2020 to 2022). Broadly, across the study: The cohort comprised a couple of women and a few men aged 18 to 49 years. For each donor, three plates each were used for CD4 naive and CD4 memory, two plates were used for CD8 naive, and one plate was used for CD8 memory. Blood TCR repertoires of a handful of healthy adults were deeply sequenced to estimate repertoire size and the extent of clonotype sharing between individuals. Libraries were prepared and TCR repertoires were sequenced by different laboratories using diverse techniques, in order to increase sequencing depth and limit assay-specific biases. Between about 0.8 and 8.9 billion PBMCs per donor were obtained by leukapheresis. What the research found in general, with its limitations: Estimated clonotype richness was generally larger for naive than for memory subsets. Pairwise subsampling led to the expectation that sequencing depth would affect the degree of clonotype sharing among donors. Sampling was restricted to blood, and TCR repertoires in tissues likely differ from the TCR repertoires found in blood. Because the study included only a small number of donors, the genetic and exposure-history diversity represented was limited. Clonotypes shared by all four sorted-subset donors showed higher generation probabilities than non-shared clonotypes. Rarefaction of sorted-subset datasets indicated incomplete sequencing despite the large sequencing depth. When a handful of donors were compared, the shared fraction of clonotypes was around 5% for naive CD4, over 3% for naive CD8, roughly 2.5% for memory CD4, and 0.4% for memory CD8.

The donors were healthy, HIV-negative adults with no recently reported acute infections or vaccinations. Every donor was a Caucasian adult living in Nashville, Tennessee, USA. CD4+ T cells were enriched through magnetic negative selection, after which naive cells were positively selected on CD45RA and the remaining negative fraction served as the memory subset. Blood was collected by leukapheresis, and PBMCs were isolated by Ficoll-Histopaque density gradient centrifugation and then cryopreserved in liquid nitrogen vapor phase. Analytical flow cytometry was used to check the purity and quantity of each magnetically sorted T cell population. From each sorted fraction, genomic DNA was isolated and quantified by UV absorbance on a Nanodrop 2000c. The germline V and J ends show losses of 4 bases and 14 bases respectively, and no gene match explains 8 bases of the junction. The germline V gene (reference sequence) sets CDR1 to SEHNR and CDR2 to FQNEAQ. The CDR3 has 13 amino acids, counting the end cysteine and phenylalanine. Left in the record is the CDR3 DNA by itself, 39 bases read in frame from the first base.

With regard to this clone: Which antigen it targets is not known. No clone much larger than this one lies a single base away; base qualities are absent.

TCR CDR3 regions were amplified from genomic DNA by multiplex PCR using the deep immunoSEQ assay. Extracted genomic DNA from each cell subset was distributed evenly across all wells of several immunoSEQ 96-well plates, and each plate was treated as a replicate. Each replicate PCR for sorted subsets received roughly 0.2 ug genomic DNA, equal to roughly 33,000 T cell genomes. Purified libraries were quantified with a Qubit 3.0 fluorometer, sized on a Bioanalyzer 2100, and re-quantified with the KAPA Library Quantification kit. Every immunoSEQ 96-well plate was sequenced on a separate single-read 150-cycle Illumina NextSeq 550 flow cell. The published analysis was carried out like this. The immunoSEQ output contained only junctional sequences without quality scores, so filtering could not match that applied to full-length reads. To assign V/J genes and CDR3, sequences were annotated against IMGT germline references using PyIR, a Python wrapper for IgBLAST v1.9. Any read was removed if the V/J assignment was weak (E-value above 1e-6), the CDR3 was missing, or the read contained stop codons, out-of-frame junctions, or ambiguous translated residues. A V3J clonotype was defined by an identical inferred V gene, J gene, and CDR3 amino acid sequence. To compute the percentage overlap between repertoires, the number of shared unique clonotypes was divided by the size of the smaller repertoire. Three approaches were used to assess repertoire richness: RTK rarefaction, the Chao1 estimator, and Recon v2.1 estimates of unobserved clonotypes. Generation probabilities for all TCRbeta clonotypes obtained by the gDNA method from a handful of donors were computed using OLGA. The source is immuneACCESS, and TCRdb retained only in-frame sequences with V and J called. Part of the clones is not carried over; for the studies checked, unresolved V genes explain less than half of this, and the remainder is unexplained. D and trimming were read from the DNA, whereas the V and J calls and clone size are those reported in that table. The sample table lists about 1 million clones, 60% to 80% of them with a count of one. About 1.5% of the sample is taken by the ten largest.

This sequence originates from a man aged 18 to 35 in good health. Recombination connected TRBV7-9 to TRBJ2-3; 11 bases in the middle match TRBD2. Sequences were obtained from memory CD4+ T cells sorted from blood. The intended sense of this specimen's cell subset or site label: CD45RA-negative fraction. CDR3 loop: CASSSETSGSAYF. The nucleotide sequence is TGTGCCAGCAGCTCCGAAACTAGCGGGAGTGCGTATTTT.